A selection of T cell receptor beta chains follows, all from one sample in a study of T cell responses to AZD1222 COVID-19 vaccine. TCRdb keeps only in-frame clones here, not all; method: immunoSEQ multiplex PCR. The sample contains approximately 74,000 clones, approximately 90% of which appear only once. The input for sequencing was peripheral blood, taken on day 0 of AZD1222 vaccination. These receptors came from an adult in good health. Both conserved end residues are part of each CDR3. The D gene is left open where the match is weak. Clone size is given for some rows only: seen once, a few or many times, or a class if the clone is expanded.

v_call,d_call,clone_size,cdr3_length,j_call,cdr3_aa,cdr3_nt
TRBV10-1,NA,NA,13,TRBJ2-1,CASSEQSYNEQFF,TGCGCCAGCAGTGAGCAGTCCTACAATGAGCAGTTCTTC
TRBV27,NA,NA,14,TRBJ1-2,CASSLRRQGFGYTF,TGTGCCAGCAGTTTACGGAGGCAGGGGTTTGGCTACACCTTC
TRBV6-1,NA,few,12,TRBJ1-5,CASSEVGVSQHF,TGTGCCAGCAGTGAAGTAGGGGTCAGCCAGCATTTT
TRBV5-1,TRBD1,NA,13,TRBJ2-7,CASSRDRAGEQYF,TGCGCCAGCAGCAGGGACAGGGCCGGAGAGCAGTACTTC
TRBV9,NA,NA,15,TRBJ2-1,CASSVGGSGLNEQFF,TGTGCCAGCAGCGTGGGCGGGTCGGGCTTAAATGAGCAGTTCTTC
TRBV9,NA,few,15,TRBJ2-2,CASSVESRGTGELFF,TGTGCCAGCAGCGTAGAAAGCCGAGGGACCGGGGAGCTGTTTTTT
TRBV27,NA,NA,17,TRBJ1-4,CASRAISGVGTNEKLFF,TGTGCCAGCAGAGCCATTTCAGGGGTTGGAACTAATGAAAAACTGTTTTTT
TRBV18,TRBD1,NA,14,TRBJ1-1,CASSLRGGEAEAFF,TGTGCCAGCTCACTCAGGGGGGGGGAAGCTGAAGCTTTCTTT
TRBV10-2,TRBD1,NA,15,TRBJ1-1,CASSEMDRGPPEAFF,TGCGCCAGCAGTGAGATGGACAGGGGGCCCCCTGAAGCTTTCTTT
TRBV11-2,TRBD1,NA,12,TRBJ1-2,CASSQGAYGYTF,TGTGCCAGCAGCCAGGGGGCCTATGGCTACACCTTC
TRBV7-8,NA,NA,14,TRBJ1-1,CASRLTGWETEAFF,TGTGCCAGCAGACTCACAGGGTGGGAGACTGAAGCTTTCTTT
TRBV7-9,NA,once,16,TRBJ2-1,CASSLGRGRGINEQFF,TGTGCCAGCAGCTTGGGACGAGGGAGAGGGATCAATGAGCAGTTCTTC
TRBV7-2,NA,NA,16,TRBJ2-3,CASSLATAKGTDTQYF,TGTGCCAGCAGCTTAGCCACGGCTAAGGGCACAGATACGCAGTATTTT
TRBV24-1,TRBD1,NA,15,TRBJ1-1,CATSDSGQKNTEAFF,TGTGCCACCAGTGACTCGGGACAGAAGAACACTGAAGCTTTCTTT
TRBV27,TRBD1,NA,16,TRBJ2-1,CASSFLGQSSYNEQFF,TGTGCCAGCAGTTTCTTGGGACAGAGCTCCTACAATGAGCAGTTCTTC
TRBV7-2,TRBD1,NA,17,TRBJ1-6,CASSLRPPGGAGSPLHF,TGTGCCAGCAGTCTGCGACCCCCAGGGGGCGCGGGTTCACCCCTCCACTTT
TRBV7-2,NA,few,16,TRBJ1-1,CASSLSGSSMNTEAFF,TGTGCCAGCAGCTTATCAGGGAGTTCTATGAACACTGAAGCTTTCTTT
TRBV3-1/TRBV3-2,NA,NA,17,TRBJ2-2,CASSQDPDSLNTGELFF,TGTGCCAGCAGCCAAGATCCAGATAGCTTGAACACCGGGGAGCTGTTTTTT
TRBV19,TRBD1,NA,15,TRBJ1-6,CASSITGTDNSPLHF,TGTGCCAGTAGTATCACCGGGACAGATAATTCACCCCTCCACTTT
TRBV5-4,NA,NA,13,TRBJ1-2,CASSLVRVPGYTF,TGTGCCAGCAGCTTGGTCCGGGTCCCCGGCTACACCTTC
TRBV4-3,NA,once,18,TRBJ2-1,CASSLHGLSGEGYNEQFF,TGCGCCAGCAGCCTCCATGGCCTTAGCGGAGAGGGGTACAATGAGCAGTTCTTC
TRBV19,NA,NA,13,TRBJ1-1,CASSLGLNTEAFF,TGTGCCAGTAGCCTAGGGTTGAACACTGAAGCTTTCTTT
TRBV12-5,NA,once,12,TRBJ1-1,CASGIWNTEAFF,TGTGCTAGTGGTATCTGGAACACTGAAGCTTTCTTT
TRBV4-1,NA,NA,13,TRBJ2-7,CASSLDTTYEQYF,TGCGCCAGCAGCCTAGACACTACCTACGAGCAGTACTTC
TRBV5-1,TRBD1,NA,16,TRBJ1-4,CASSRDRVATNEKLFF,TGCGCCAGCAGCCGGGACAGGGTGGCAACTAATGAAAAACTGTTTTTT
TRBV2,NA,NA,15,TRBJ1-1,CASSRILQGRGEAFF,TGTGCCAGCAGTCGGATATTACAGGGTCGCGGTGAAGCTTTCTTT
TRBV30,TRBD1,NA,13,TRBJ1-3,CAWSRGLGNTIYF,TGTGCCTGGAGCAGGGGGCTTGGAAACACCATATATTTT
TRBV6-6,NA,NA,12,TRBJ2-1,CASRVRENEQFF,TGTGCCAGCAGGGTGAGGGAAAATGAGCAGTTCTTC
TRBV3-1/TRBV3-2,NA,once,15,TRBJ2-5,CASSRGLRGIETQYF,TGTGCCAGCAGCAGAGGGTTGCGGGGAATAGAGACCCAGTACTTC
TRBV9,NA,NA,13,TRBJ2-3,CASSVVEVDTQYF,TGTGCCAGCAGCGTAGTAGAAGTAGATACGCAGTATTTT
TRBV5-3,NA,NA,17,TRBJ1-3,CARSLESYGSSGNTIYF,TGTGCCAGAAGCTTGGAATCTTATGGGAGCTCTGGAAACACCATATATTTT
TRBV20-1,NA,NA,11,TRBJ1-1,CSARVRTEAFF,TGCAGTGCTAGAGTGAGAACTGAAGCTTTCTTT
TRBV6-1,NA,NA,13,TRBJ1-5,CASSEGVNQPQHF,TGTGCCAGCAGTGAAGGGGTCAATCAGCCCCAGCATTTT
TRBV30,NA,once,18,TRBJ2-2,CAWSVRPETQGFVGELFF,TGTGCCTGGAGTGTAAGGCCAGAGACTCAGGGGTTTGTCGGGGAGCTGTTTTTT
TRBV25-1,TRBD1,NA,16,TRBJ2-2,CASSVGTGDRTGELFF,TGTGCCAGCAGTGTAGGGACAGGGGACAGAACCGGGGAGCTGTTTTTT
TRBV4-1,NA,NA,14,TRBJ2-3,CASSQGGERDTQYF,TGCGCCAGCAGCCAAGGTGGGGAGCGGGATACGCAGTATTTT
TRBV7-9,TRBD1,NA,14,TRBJ1-4,CASSLVQGADKLFF,TGTGCCAGCAGCTTAGTACAGGGGGCGGACAAACTGTTTTTT
TRBV18,TRBD1,NA,15,TRBJ1-4,CASSPPGTVYEKLFF,TGTGCCAGCTCACCACCCGGGACAGTATACGAAAAACTGTTTTTT
TRBV10-2,NA,NA,16,TRBJ1-6,CASSDLEGAYNSPLHF,TGCGCCAGCAGTGACTTGGAGGGGGCCTATAATTCACCCCTCCACTTT
TRBV29-1,NA,NA,14,TRBJ1-4,CSVEDNGGGEKLFF,TGCAGCGTTGAAGACAACGGGGGAGGCGAAAAACTGTTTTTT
TRBV3-1/TRBV3-2,NA,NA,12,TRBJ1-1,CASSQRVSEAFF,TGTGCCAGCAGCCAACGGGTCTCGGAAGCTTTCTTT
TRBV24-1,NA,once,14,TRBJ2-1,CATSDPTINNEQFF,TGTGCCACCAGTGACCCGACCATCAACAATGAGCAGTTCTTC
TRBV7-2,NA,NA,14,TRBJ1-6,CASRAGGGNSPLHF,TGTGCCAGCAGAGCGGGGGGGGGAAATTCACCCCTCCACTTT
TRBV24-1,NA,NA,17,TRBJ1-4,CATQSSGGGDSNEKLFF,TGTGCCACCCAATCGTCGGGGGGCGGTGATAGTAATGAAAAACTGTTTTTT
TRBV18,NA,NA,12,TRBJ1-1,CASSSGDTEAFF,TGTGCCAGCTCCTCGGGAGATACTGAAGCTTTCTTT
TRBV18,NA,NA,14,TRBJ1-5,CASSPTVGNQPQHF,TGTGCCAGCTCACCAACGGTTGGCAATCAGCCCCAGCATTTT
TRBV5-8,TRBD2,NA,16,TRBJ2-3,CASSLQGRGGTDTQYF,TGTGCCAGCAGCTTGCAGGGGCGGGGGGGCACAGATACGCAGTATTTT